A single sample gave rise to the 3 T cell receptor beta chains below, sequenced in a study of control samples from healthy donors and cancer patients. Clones were sequenced by immunoSEQ multiplex PCR, and TCRdb holds only the in-frame ones, with some missing. The data show over 65,000 clones, with roughly 92% seen just once and around 6.4% held by the top ten. The sample taken for sequencing was blood. The receptors shown here come from a woman aged 40-49 years in good health.

The chain's CDR3 is CASSLNRVMRTGELFF. The CDR3 nucleotides read TGTGCCAGCAGCCTCAACAGGGTAATGCGCACCGGGGAGCTGTTTTTT. V and J are TRBV9 and TRBJ2-2; TRBD1 might be the D (6 bases). Between the trimmed V and J ends, which lost 4 bases and 4 bases, there was a span of 17 bases. The CDR3 spans 16 residues. The V gene's germline CDR1 is SGDLS and CDR2 YYNGEE. The full variable domain, completed using reference TRBV9 and TRBJ2-2, is DSGVTQTPKHLITATGQRVTLRCSPRSGDLSVYWYQQSLDQGLQFLIQYYNGEERAKGNILERFSAQQFPDLHSELNLSSLELGDSALYFCASSLNRVMRTGELFFGEGSRLTVL.

The rearrangement links TRBV12-3 or TRBV12-4 to TRBJ2-3; no clear D gene. The ends were cut back, 1 base at V and 0 bases at J, with 2 bases in the middle. There are 13 residues in the CDR3. DNA for the CDR3: TGTGCCAGCAGTTTAGGGAGCACAGATACGCAGTATTTT. Amino acids: CASSLGSTDTQYF.

The genes are TRBV5-4 and TRBJ2-3; the D call may be TRBD1 or TRBD2 (5 bases each). V lost 4 bases to trimming and J lost 1 base, with 19 bases between them. Germline-derived CDR1 and CDR2 are SGHNT and YYREEE (reference sequence). The CDR3 loop spans 17 amino acids. The CDR3: CASSQRRGRDGTDTQYF. The DNA of the CDR3 is TGTGCCAGCAGCCAGAGAAGGGGACGGGATGGCACAGATACGCAGTATTTT.